What follows describes a single TCR beta chain. Its antigen is undetermined. Amplification used 60 Vbeta primers and 13 Jbeta primers. Profiling relied on immunoSEQ multiplex PCR, and the TCRdb table lists in-frame clones only, not all of them. The sample holds around 140,000 clones. The CDR3 is 14 amino acids. V lost 4 bases to trimming and J lost 5 bases; unmatched junction nucleotides: 7. Germline values: CDR1 SGHRS, CDR2 YFSETQ. The record originates from a study of cytomegalovirus exposure and HLA in healthy donors. General observations from the study: In a later analysis, DRB1 alleles had the most associated TCRs; HLA-C alleles the fewest. Sequencing likely generated an artifact that appeared as a cluster of highly shared sequence variants. Rare TCR sequences dominated, though some public TCRs recurred in many donors.

This clonotype was sampled from a woman between 18 and 29 years old in good health and CMV-seronegative. This chain uses TRBV5-1 with TRBJ2-5; 8 nucleotides line up with TRBD1. Specimen: PBMCs. The CDR3 DNA reads TGCGCCAGCAGCCACGGACAGGGTAGGGAGACCCAGTACTTC. It is translated as CASSHGQGRETQYF.